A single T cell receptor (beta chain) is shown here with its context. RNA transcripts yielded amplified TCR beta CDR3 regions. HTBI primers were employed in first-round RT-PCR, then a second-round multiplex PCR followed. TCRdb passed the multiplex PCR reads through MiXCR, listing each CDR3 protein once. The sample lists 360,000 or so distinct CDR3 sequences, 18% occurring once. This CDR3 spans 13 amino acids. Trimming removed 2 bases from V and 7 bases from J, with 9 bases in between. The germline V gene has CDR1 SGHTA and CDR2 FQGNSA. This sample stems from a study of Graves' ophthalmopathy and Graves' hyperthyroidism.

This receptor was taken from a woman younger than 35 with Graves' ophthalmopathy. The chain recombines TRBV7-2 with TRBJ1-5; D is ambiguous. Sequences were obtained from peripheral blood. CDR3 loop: CASSLSGRQPQHF. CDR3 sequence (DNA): TGTGCCAGCAGCTTAAGCGGCCGCCAGCCCCAGCATTTT.